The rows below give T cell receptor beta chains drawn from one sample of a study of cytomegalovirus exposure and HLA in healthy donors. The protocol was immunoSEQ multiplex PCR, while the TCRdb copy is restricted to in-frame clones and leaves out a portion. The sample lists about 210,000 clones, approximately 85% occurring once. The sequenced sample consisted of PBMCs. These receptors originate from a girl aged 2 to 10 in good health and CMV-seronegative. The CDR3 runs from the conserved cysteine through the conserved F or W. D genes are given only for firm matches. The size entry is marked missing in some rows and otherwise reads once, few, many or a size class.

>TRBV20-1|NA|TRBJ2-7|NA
TGCAGTGCTAGTGCGAGGGACGAGCAGTACTTC
CSASARDEQYF
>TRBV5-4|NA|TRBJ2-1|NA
TGTGCCAGCAGTTTCGGACTAATAACCTACAATGAGCAGTTCTTC
CASSFGLITYNEQFF
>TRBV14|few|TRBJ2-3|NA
TGTGCCAGCAGCGAAGAACTAGGGAGCACAGATACGCAGTATTTT
CASSEELGSTDTQYF
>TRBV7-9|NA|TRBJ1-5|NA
TGTGCCATCCAAACGGCTACCGGGGATCAGCCCCAGCATTTT
CAIQTATGDQPQHF
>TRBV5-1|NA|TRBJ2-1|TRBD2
TGCGCCAGCAGCTTGTTCCCCTTTAGCGGGAGGACTAACAATGAGCAGTTCTTC
CASSLFPFSGRTNNEQFF
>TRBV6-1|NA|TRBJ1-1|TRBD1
TGTGCCAGCAGTGGACCACAGGGGGACACTGAAGCTTTCTTT
CASSGPQGDTEAFF
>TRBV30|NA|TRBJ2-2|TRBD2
TGTGCCTGGAGTCGGCTAGCGGGATACACCGGGGAGCTGTTTTTT
CAWSRLAGYTGELFF
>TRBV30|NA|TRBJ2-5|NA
TGTGCCTGGGTAGGACTAACTCAAGAGACCCAGTACTTC
CAWVGLTQETQYF
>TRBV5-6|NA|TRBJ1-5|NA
TGTGCCAGCAGCTTGCGGACGAGCGGGTACAATCAGCCCCAGCATTTT
CASSLRTSGYNQPQHF
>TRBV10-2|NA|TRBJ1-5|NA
TGCGCCAGCGGAAGACAGAATCAGCCCCAGCATTTT
CASGRQNQPQHF
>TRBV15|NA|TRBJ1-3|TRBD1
TGTGCCACCAGCCTGGGACAGGCTCAATCCATATATTTT
CATSLGQAQSIYF
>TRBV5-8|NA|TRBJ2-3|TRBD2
TGTGCCAGCAGCGCGGGGACTAGCGGAACCAGCACAGATACGCAGTATTTT
CASSAGTSGTSTDTQYF
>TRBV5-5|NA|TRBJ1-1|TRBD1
TGTGCCAGCAGCGCGGACAGGTACACTGAAGCTTTCTTT
CASSADRYTEAFF
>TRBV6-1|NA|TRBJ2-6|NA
TGTGCCAGCAGTGCTAGCCTCTACTCTGGGGCCAACGTCCTGACTTTC
CASSASLYSGANVLTF
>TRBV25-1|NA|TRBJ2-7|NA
TGTGCCAGCAGTGATGGAGTCCACCACTACGAGCAGTACTTC
CASSDGVHHYEQYF
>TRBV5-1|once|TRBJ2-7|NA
TGCGCCAGCAGCTTCATGGGGGCAGTGGGGGAGCAGTACTTC
CASSFMGAVGEQYF